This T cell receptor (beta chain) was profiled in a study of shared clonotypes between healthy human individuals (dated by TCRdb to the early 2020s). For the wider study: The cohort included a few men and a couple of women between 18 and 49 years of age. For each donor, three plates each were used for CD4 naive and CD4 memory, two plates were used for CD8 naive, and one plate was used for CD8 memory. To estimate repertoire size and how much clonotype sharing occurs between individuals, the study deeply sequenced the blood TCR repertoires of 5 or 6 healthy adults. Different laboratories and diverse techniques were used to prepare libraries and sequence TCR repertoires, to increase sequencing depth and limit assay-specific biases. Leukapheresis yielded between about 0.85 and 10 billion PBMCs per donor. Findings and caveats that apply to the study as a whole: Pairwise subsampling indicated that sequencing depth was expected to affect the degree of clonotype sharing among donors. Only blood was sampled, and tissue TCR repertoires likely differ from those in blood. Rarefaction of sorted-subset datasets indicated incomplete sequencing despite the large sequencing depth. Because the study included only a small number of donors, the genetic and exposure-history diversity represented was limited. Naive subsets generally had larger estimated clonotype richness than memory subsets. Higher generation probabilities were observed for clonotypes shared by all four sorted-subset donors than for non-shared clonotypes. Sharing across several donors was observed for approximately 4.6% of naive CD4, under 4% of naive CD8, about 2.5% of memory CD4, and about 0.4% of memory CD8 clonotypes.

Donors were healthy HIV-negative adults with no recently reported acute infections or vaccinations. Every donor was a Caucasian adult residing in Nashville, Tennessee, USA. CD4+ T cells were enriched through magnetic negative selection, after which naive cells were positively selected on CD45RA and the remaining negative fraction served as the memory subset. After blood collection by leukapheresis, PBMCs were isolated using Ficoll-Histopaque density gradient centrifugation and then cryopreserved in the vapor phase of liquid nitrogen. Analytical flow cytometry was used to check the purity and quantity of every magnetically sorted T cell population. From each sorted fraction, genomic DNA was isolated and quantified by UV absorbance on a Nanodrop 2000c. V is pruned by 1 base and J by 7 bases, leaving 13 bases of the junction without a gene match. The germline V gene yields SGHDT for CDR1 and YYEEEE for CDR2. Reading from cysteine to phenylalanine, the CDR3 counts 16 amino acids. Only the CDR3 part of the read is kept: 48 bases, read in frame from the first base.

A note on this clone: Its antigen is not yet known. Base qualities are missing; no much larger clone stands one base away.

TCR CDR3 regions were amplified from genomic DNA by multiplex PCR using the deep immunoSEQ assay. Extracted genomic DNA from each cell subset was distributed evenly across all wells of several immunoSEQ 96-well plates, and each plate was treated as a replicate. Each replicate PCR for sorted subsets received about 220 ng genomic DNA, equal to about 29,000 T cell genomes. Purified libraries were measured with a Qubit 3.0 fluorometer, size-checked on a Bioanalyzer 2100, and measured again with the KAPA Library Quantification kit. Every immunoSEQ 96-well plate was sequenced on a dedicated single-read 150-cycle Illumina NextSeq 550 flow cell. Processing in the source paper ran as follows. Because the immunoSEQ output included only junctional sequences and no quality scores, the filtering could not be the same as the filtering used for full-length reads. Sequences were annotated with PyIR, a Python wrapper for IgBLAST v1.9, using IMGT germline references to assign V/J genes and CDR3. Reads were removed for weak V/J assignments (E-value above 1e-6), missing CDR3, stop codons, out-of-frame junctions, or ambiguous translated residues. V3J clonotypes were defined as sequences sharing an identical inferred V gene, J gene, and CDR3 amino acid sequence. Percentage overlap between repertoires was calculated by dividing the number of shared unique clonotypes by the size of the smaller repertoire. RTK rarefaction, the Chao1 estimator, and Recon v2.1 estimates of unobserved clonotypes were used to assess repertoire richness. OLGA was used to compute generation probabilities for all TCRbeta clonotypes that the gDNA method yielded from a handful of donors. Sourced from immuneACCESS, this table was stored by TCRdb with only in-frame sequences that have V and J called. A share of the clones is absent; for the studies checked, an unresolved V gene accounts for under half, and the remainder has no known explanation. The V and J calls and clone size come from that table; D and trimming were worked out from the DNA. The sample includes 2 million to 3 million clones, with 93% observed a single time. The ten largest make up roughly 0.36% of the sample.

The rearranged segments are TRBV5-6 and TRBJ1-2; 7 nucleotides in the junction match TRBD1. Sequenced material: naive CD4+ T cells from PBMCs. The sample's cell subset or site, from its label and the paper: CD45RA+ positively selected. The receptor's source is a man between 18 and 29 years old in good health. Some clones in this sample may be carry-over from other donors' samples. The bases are TGTGCCAGCAGCTTGTCTGAAGGGGGCGTTGAGTCTGGCTACACCTTC. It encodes CASSLSEGGVESGYTF.